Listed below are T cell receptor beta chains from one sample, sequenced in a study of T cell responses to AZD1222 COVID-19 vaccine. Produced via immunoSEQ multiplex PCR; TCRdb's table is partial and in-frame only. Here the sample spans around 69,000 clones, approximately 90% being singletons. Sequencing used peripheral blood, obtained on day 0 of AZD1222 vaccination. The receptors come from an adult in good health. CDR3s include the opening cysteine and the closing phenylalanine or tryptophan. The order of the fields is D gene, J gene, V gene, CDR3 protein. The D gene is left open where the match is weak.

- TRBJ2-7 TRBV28 CASSLGTYEQYF
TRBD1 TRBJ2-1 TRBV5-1 CASAPGTGDLNEQFF
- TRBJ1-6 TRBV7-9 CASSLAWGNSPLHF
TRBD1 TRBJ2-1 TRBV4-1 CASSQVGRDRRPEFF
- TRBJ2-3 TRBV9 CASSGRLEGTDTQYF
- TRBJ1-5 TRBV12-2 CASRLSPRQPQHF
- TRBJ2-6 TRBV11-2 CASAGVRDAFSGANVLTF
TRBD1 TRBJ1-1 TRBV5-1 CASSLGPGTGGTEAFF
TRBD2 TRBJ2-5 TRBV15 CATSRDRLAGRQYF
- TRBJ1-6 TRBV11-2 CASSFGVNSPLHF
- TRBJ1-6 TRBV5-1 CASSFSGYNSPLHF
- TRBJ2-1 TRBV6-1 CASSEALLGGGLHEQFF
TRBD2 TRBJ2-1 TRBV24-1 CATSGGGSSYNEQFF
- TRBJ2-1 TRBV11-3 CASSLSRSSYNEQFF
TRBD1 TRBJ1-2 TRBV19 CASSFRIFGAGTGEATRNGYTF
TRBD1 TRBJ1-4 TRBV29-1 CSIRETGEGGKLFF
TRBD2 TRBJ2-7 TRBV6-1 CASSEGGGDVSYEQYF
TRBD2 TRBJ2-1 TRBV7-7 CASSASGGGYNEQFF
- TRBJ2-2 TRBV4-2 CASSPAVLAATGELFF
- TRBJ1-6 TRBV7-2 CASSLAGEGPLHF
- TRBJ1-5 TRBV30 CAWSPLVSGNQPQHF
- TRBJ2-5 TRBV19 CASTMRLGETQYF
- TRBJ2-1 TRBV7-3 CASSPRARSYNEQFF
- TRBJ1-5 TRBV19 CASSPPPGGNQPQHF
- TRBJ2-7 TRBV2 CAGGLAYEQYF
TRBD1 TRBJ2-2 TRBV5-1 CASSLGQGAHGELFF
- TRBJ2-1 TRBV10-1 CASSESSGLTYEQFF
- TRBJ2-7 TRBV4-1 CASSPPGRGYEQYF
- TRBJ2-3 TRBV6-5 CASMTSYSTDTQYF
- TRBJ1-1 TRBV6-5 CASTRGDTEAFF
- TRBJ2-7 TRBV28 CASSLSNLPMYEQYF
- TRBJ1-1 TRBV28 CASSLHSAQMNTEAFF
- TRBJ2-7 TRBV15 CATSRDLGYEQYF
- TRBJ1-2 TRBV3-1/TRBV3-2 CASSQGGGYGYTF
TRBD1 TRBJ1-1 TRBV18 CASSPRTGPLNTEAFF
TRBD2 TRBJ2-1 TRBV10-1 CATQPLAGAAREQFF
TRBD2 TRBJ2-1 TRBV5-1 CASSHEGTSNNEQFF
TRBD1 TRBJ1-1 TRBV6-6 CASSYSRGLGTEAFF
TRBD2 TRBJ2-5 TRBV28 CASSLSVSGGYQETQYF
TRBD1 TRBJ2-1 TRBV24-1 CATRGTGAINEQFF
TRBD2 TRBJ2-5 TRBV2 CASNLAGAQETQYF
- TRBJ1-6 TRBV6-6 CASRDTGSSYNSPLHF
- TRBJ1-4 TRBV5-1 CASSLMPTDNEKLFF
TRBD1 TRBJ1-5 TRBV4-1 CASSHGGTGLRQPQHF
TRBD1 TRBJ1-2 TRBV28 CASSSGQEDGYTF
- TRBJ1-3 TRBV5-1 CASSLGVSGNTIYF
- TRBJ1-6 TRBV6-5 CASSLRVWGNSPLHF
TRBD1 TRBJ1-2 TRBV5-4 CASSPGQGKLYGYTF
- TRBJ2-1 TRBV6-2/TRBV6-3 CASSYGGDEQFF
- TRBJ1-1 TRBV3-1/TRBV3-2 CASSRFGGVPGTEAFF
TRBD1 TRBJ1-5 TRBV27 CASSLRQGSLGNQPQHF